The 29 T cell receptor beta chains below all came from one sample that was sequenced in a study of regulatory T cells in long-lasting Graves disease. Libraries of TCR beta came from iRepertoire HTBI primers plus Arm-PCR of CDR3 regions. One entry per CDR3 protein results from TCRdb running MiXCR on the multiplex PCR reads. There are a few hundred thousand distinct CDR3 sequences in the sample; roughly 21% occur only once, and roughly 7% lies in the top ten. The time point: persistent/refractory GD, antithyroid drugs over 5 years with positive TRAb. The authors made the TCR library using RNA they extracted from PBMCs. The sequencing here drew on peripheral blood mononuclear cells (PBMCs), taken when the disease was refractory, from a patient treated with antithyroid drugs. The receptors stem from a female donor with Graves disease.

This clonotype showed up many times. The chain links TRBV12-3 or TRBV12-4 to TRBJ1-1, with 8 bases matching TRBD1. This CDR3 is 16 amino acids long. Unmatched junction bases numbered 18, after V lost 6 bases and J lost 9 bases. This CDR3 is CASRFINGQGREQAFF. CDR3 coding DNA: TGTGCCAGCAGATTTATAAACGGACAGGGAAGAGAACAAGCTTTCTTT.

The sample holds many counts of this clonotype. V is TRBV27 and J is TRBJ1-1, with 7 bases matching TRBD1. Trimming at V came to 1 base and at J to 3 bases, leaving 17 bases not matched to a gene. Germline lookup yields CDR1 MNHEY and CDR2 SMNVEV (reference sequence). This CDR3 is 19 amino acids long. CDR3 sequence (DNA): TGTGCCAGCAGTTTATACTCTCGGGGGACAGAACGGTTGGACACTGAAGCTTTCTTT. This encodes CASSLYSRGTERLDTEAFF.

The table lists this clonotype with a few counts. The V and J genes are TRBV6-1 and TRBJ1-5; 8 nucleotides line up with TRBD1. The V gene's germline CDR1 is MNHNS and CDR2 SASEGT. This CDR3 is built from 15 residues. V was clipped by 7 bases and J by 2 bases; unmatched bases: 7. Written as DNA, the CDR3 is TGTGCCAGCAACATCCCGGGACAGGGCAATCAGCCCCAGCATTTT. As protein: CASNIPGQGNQPQHF.

The CDR3 nucleotides read TGTGCCAGCAGTTCGGCCGGGCAGACAAAGAACACTGAAGCTTTCTTT. This sequence encodes CASSSAGQTKNTEAFF. V and J are TRBV7-9 and TRBJ1-1, with D hard to call. Germline assignment: CDR1 SEHNR and CDR2 FQNEAQ (reference sequence). The CDR3 length is 16 residues. Trimming cost V 6 bases and J 1 base, with 18 bases left between them. Supplemented by reference TRBV7-9 and TRBJ1-1, the full variable domain reads DTGVSQNPRHKITKRGQNVTFRCDPISEHNRLYWYRQTLGQGPEFLTYFQNEAQLEKSRLLSDRFSAERPKGSFSTLEIQRTEQGDSAMYLCASSSAGQTKNTEAFFGQGTRLTVV.

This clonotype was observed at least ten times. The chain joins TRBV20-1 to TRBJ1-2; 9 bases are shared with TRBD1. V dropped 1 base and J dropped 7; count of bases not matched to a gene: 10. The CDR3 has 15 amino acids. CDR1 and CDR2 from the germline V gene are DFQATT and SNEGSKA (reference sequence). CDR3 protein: CSARARPGTGSGYTF. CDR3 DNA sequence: TGCAGTGCTAGAGCCCGGCCGGGGACAGGGAGTGGCTACACCTTC.

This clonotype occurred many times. The CDR3 protein is CASRNPVSAPQHF. The CDR3 nucleotides read TGTGCCAGCAGGAACCCTGTTTCAGCCCCCCAGCATTTT. This sequence joins TRBV6-1 and TRBJ1-5; D gene ambiguous. The germline gives CDR1 MNHNS, CDR2 SASEGT. The CDR3 loop spans 13 amino acids. V was cut by 6 bases and J by 10 bases, with 16 bases left in between.

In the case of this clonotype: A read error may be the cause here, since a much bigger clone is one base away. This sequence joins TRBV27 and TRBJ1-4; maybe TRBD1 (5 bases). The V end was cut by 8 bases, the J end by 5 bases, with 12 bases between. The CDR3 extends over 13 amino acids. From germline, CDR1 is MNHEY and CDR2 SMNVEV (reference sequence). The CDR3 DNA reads TGTGCCAGCGCGGGACGGAGAAATGAAAAACTGTTTTTT. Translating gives CASAGRRNEKLFF. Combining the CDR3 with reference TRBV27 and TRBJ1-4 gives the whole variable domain EAQVTQNPRYLITVTGKKLTVTCSQNMNHEYMSWYRQDPGLGLRQIYYSMNVEVTDKGDVPEGYKVSRKEKRNFPLILESPSPNQTSLYFCASAGRRNEKLFFGSGTQLSVL.

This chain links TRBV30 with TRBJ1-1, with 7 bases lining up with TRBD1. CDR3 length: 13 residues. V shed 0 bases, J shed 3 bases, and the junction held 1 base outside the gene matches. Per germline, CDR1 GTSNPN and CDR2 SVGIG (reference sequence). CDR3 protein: CAWSVDRDTEAFF. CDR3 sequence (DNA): TGTGCCTGGAGTGTAGACAGGGACACTGAAGCTTTCTTT.

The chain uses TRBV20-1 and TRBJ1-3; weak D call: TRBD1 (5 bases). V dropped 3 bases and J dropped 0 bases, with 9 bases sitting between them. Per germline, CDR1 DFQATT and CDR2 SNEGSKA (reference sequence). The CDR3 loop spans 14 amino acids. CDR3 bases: TGCAGTGCTAGCGACAGCTTCTCTGGAAACACCATATATTTT. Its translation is CSASDSFSGNTIYF.

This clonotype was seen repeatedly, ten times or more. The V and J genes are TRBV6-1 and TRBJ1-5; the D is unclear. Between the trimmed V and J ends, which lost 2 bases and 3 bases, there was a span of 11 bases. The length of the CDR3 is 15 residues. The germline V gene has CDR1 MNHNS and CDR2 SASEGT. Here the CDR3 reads CASSEYDHSNQPQHF. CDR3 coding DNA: TGTGCCAGCAGTGAATATGACCACTCCAATCAGCCCCAGCATTTT.

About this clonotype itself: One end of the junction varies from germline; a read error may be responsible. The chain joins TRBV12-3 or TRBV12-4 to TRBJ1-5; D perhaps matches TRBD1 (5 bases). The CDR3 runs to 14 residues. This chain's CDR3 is CAGSLLGASQPQHF. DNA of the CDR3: TGTGCCGGCAGTTTATTAGGGGCCAGTCAGCCCCAGCATTTT.

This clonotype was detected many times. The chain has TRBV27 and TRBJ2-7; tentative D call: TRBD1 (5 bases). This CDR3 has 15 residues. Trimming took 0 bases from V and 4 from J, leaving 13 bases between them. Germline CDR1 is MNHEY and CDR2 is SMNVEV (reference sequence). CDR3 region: CASSLSGARTYEQYF. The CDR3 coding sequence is TGTGCCAGCAGTTTATCTGGGGCGCGCACTTACGAGCAGTACTTC.

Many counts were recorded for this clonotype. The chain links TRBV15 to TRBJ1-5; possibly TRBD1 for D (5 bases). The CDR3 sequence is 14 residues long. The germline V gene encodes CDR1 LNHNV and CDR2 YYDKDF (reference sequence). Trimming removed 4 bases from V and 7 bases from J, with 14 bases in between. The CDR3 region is CATSIGGGRQPQHF. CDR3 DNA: TGTGCCACCAGCATTGGCGGGGGACGGCAGCCCCAGCATTTT. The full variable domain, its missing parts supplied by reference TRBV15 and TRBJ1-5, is DAMVIQNPRYQVTQFGKPVTLSCSQTLNHNVMYWYQQKSSQAPKLLFHYYDKDFNNEADTPDNFQSRRPNTSFCFLDIRSPGLGDTAMYLCATSIGGGRQPQHFGDGTRLSIL.

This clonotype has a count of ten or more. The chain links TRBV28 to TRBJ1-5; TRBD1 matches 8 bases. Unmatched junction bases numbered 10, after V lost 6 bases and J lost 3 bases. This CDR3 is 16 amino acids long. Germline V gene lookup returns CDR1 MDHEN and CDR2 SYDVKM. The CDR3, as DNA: TGTGCCAGCAGCCGCCGCGGACAGGGCCCCAATCAGCCCCAGCATTTT. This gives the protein CASSRRGQGPNQPQHF. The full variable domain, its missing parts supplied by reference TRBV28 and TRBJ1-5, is DVKVTQSSRYLVKRTGEKVFLECVQDMDHENMFWYRQDPGLGLRLIYFSYDVKMKEKGDIPEGYSVSREKKERFSLILESASTNQTSMYLCASSRRGQGPNQPQHFGDGTRLSIL.

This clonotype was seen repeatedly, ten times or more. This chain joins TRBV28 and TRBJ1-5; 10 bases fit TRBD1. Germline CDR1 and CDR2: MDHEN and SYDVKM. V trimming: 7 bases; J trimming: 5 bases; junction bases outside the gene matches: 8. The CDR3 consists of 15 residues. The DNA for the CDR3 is TGTGCCAGCACCCCGGACAGGGGGAAGGATCAGCCCCAGCATTTT. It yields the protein CASTPDRGKDQPQHF.

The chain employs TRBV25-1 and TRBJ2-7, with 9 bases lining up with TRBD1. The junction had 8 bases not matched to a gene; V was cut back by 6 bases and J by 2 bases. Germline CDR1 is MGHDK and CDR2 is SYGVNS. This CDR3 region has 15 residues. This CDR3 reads CASSISGTGTYEQYF. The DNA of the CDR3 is TGTGCCAGCAGCATATCCGGGACAGGGACCTACGAGCAGTACTTC.

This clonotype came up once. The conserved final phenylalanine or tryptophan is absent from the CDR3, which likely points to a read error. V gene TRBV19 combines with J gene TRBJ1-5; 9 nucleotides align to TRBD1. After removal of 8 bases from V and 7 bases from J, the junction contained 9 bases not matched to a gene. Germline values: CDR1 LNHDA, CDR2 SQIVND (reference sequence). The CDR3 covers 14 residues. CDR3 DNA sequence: TGTGCCAGTCGGACAGGGGCAGGAGGGCAGCCCCAGCATTTG. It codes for CASRTGAGGQPQHL.

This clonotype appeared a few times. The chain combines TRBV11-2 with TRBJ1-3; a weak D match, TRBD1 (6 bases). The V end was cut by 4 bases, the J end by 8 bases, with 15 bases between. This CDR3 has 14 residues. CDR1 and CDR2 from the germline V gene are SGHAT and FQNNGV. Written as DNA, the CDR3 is TGTGCCAGCAGCTCGGGACACTCTTCGGACACCATATATTTT. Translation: CASSSGHSSDTIYF.

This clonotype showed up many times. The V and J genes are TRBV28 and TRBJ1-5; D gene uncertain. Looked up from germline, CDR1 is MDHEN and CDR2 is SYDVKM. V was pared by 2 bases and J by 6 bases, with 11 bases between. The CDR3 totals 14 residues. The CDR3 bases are TGTGCCAGCAGTTTACGGACGTCATCTCAGCCCCAGCATTTT. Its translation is CASSLRTSSQPQHF.

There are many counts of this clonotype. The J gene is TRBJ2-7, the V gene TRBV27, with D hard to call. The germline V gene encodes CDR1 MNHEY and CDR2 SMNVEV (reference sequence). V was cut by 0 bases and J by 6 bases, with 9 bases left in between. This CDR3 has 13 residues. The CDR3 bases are TGTGCCAGCAGTTTATCCGGTCCGACCGAGCAGTACTTC. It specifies CASSLSGPTEQYF.

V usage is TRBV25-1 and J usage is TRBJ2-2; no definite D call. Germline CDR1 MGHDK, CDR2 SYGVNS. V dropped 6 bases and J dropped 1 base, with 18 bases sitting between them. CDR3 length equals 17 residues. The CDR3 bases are TGTGCCAGCAGACCCCCTACTACCTCCCAGAACACCGGGGAGCTGTTTTTT. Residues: CASRPPTTSQNTGELFF.

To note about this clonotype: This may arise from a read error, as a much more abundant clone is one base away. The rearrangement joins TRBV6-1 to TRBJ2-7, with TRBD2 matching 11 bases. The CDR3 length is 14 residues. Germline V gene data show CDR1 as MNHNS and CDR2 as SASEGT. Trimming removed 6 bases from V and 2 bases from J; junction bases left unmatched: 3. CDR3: CASRGLAEAYEQYF. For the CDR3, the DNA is TGTGCCAGCAGGGGACTAGCGGAGGCCTACGAGCAGTACTTC.

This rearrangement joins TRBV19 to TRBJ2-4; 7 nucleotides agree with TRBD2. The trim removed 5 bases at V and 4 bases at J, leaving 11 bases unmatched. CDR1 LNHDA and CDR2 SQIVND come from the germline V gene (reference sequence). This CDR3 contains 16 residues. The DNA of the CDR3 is TGTGCCAGTAGTCTCGCCTGGTCTAGCGGTAAAAACATTCAGTACTTC. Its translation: CASSLAWSSGKNIQYF. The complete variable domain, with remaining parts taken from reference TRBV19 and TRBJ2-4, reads DGGITQSPKYLFRKEGQNVTLSCEQNLNHDAMYWYRQDPGQGLRLIYYSQIVNDFQKGDIAEGYSVSREKKESFPLTVTSAQKNPTAFYLCASSLAWSSGKNIQYFGAGTRLSVL.

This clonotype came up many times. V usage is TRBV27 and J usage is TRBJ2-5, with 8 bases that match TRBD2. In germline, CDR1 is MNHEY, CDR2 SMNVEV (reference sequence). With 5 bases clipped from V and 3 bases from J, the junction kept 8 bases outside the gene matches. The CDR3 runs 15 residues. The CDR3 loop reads CASSPLGGAEETQYF. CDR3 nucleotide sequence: TGTGCCAGCAGTCCCCTCGGGGGGGCGGAAGAGACCCAGTACTTC.

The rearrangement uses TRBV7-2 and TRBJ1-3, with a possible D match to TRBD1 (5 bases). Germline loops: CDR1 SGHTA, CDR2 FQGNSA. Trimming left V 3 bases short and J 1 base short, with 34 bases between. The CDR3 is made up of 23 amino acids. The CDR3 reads CASSLGLRFFGEADTASGNTIYF. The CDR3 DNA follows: TGTGCCAGCAGCTTGGGTCTTCGGTTTTTCGGGGAGGCGGACACAGCTTCTGGAAACACCATATATTTT.

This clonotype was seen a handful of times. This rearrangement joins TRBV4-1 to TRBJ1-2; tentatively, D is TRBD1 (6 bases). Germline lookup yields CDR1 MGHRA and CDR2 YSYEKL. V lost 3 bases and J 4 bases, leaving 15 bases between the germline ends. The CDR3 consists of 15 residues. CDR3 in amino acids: CASSQLSGTRYGYTF. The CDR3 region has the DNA TGCGCCAGCAGCCAGCTGTCCGGGACACGCTATGGCTACACCTTC.

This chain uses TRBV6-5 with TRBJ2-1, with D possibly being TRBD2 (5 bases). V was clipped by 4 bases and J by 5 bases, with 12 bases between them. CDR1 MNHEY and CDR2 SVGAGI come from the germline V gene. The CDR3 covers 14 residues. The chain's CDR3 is CASSSHSDDNEQFF. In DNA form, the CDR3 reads TGTGCCAGCAGTTCTCATAGCGACGACAATGAGCAGTTCTTC.

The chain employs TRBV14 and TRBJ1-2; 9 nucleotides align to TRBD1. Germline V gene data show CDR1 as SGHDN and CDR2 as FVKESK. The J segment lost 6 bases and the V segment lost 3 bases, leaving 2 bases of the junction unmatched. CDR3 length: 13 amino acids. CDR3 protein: CASSHRDRDGYTF. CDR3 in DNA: TGTGCCAGCAGCCACCGGGACAGGGATGGCTACACCTTC.

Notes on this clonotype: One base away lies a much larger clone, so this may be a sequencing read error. CDR3 sequence (DNA): TGTGCCAGCAGGCCTCCCGGGACGGGTGATGGCTGCACCTTC. This translates into CASRPPGTGDGCTF. This chain uses TRBV6-1 with TRBJ1-2, with D possibly being TRBD1 (5 bases). CDR1 MNHNS and CDR2 SASEGT come from the germline V gene. The CDR3 length is 14 residues.